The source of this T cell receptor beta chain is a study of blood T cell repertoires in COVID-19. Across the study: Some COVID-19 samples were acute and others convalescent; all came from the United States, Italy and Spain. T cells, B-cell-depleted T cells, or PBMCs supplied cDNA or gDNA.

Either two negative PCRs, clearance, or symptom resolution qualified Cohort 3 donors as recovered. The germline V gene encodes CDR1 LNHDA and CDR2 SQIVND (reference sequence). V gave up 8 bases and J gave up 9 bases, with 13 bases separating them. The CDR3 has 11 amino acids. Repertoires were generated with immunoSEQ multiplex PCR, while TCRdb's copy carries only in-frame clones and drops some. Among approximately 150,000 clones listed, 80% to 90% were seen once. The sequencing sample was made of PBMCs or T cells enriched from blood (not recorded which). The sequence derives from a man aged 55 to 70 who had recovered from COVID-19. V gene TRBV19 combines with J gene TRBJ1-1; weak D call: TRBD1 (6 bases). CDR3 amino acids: CASGLGDKAFF. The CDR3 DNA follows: TGTGCCAGTGGCTTAGGGGACAAAGCTTTCTTT.